This T cell receptor (beta chain) is from a study of blood T cell repertoires in COVID-19. Study as a whole: T cells, B-cell-depleted T cells, or PBMCs provided the cDNA or gDNA that served as material.

Per the authors' pipeline: Estimation of nucleated cell counts was performed using reference gene primer amplification. Sequencing was performed with immunoSEQ multiplex PCR; in TCRdb, only in-frame clones are kept and a portion is missing. V and J calls and clone size follow that table, whereas D and trimming were derived from the DNA. The table includes 65,000 or so clones, 81% detected once. Source material: peripheral blood. This clonotype was obtained from an older woman with acute or convalescent COVID-19.

CDR3 nucleotides: TGTGCCAGTAGTAGCAGGGCTAGTGGGCAAGAGACCCAGTACTTC. This translates into CASSSRASGQETQYF. The rearrangement joins TRBV19 to TRBJ2-5, with D possibly being TRBD1 (5 bases). The germline CDR1 and CDR2 sequences are LNHDA and SQIVND (reference sequence). The CDR3 totals 15 residues. Trimming removed 4 bases from V and 2 bases from J, with 14 bases in between.